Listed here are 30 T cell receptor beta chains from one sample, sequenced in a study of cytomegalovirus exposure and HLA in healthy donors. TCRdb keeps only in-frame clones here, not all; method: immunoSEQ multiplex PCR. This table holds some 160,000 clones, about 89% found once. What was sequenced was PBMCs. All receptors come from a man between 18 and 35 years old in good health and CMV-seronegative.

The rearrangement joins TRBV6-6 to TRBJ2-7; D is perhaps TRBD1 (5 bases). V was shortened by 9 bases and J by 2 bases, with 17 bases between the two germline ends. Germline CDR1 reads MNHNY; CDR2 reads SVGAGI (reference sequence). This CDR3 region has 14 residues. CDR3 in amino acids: CASVGPGYPYEQYV. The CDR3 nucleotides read TGTGCCAGTGTAGGGCCAGGGTACCCCTACGAGCAGTACGTC.

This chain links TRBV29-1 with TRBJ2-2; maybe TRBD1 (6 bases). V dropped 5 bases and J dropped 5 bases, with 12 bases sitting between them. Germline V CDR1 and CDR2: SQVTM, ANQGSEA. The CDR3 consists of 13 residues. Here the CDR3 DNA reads TGCAGCGTTTCACAGGGTGGGACCGGGGAGCTGTTTTTT. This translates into CSVSQGGTGELFF.

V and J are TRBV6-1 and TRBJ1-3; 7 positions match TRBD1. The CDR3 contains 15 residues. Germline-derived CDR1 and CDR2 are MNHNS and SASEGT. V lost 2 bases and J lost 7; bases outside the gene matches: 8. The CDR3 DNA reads TGTGCCAGCAGTGAATTTTGGACAGGTGGTAACACCATATATTTT. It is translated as CASSEFWTGGNTIYF.

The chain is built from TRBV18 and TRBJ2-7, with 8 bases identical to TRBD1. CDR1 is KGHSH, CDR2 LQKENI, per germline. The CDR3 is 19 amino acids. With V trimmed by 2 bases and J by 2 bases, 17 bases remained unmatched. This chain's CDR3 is CASSPVGQESALLTYEQYF. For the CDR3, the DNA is TGTGCCAGCTCACCAGTGGGACAGGAATCCGCTCTCCTGACCTACGAGCAGTACTTC.

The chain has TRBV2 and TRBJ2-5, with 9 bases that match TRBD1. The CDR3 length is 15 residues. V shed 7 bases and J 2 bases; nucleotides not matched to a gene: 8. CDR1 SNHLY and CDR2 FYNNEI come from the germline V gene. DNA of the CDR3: TGTGCCAGCACTACGGGACAGGGCAATCAAGAGACCCAGTACTTC. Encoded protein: CASTTGQGNQETQYF.

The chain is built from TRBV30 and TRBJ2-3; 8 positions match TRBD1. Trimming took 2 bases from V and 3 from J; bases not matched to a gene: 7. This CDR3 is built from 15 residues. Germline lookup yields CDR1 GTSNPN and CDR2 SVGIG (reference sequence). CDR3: CAWSPTGTGTDTQYF. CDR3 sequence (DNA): TGTGCCTGGAGTCCGACCGGGACAGGAACAGATACGCAGTATTTT.

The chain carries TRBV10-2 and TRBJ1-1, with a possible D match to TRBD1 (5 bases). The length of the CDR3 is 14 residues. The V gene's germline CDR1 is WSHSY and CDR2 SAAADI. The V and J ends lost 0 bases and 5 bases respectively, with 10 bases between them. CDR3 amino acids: CASSESSGGTEAFF. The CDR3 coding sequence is TGCGCCAGCAGTGAGTCATCGGGGGGGACTGAAGCTTTCTTT.

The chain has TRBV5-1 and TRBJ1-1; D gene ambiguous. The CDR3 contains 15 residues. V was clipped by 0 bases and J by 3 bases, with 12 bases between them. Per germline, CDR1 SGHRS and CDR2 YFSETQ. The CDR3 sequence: CASSLAFVADTEAFF. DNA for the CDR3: TGCGCCAGCAGCTTGGCCTTTGTCGCGGACACTGAAGCTTTCTTT.

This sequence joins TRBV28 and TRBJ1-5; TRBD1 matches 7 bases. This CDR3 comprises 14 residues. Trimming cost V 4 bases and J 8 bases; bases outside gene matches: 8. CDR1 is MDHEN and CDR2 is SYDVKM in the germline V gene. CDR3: CASSSTGDREPQHF. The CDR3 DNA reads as TGTGCCAGCAGTTCCACAGGGGACCGGGAGCCCCAGCATTTT. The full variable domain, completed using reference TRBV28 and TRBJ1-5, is DVKVTQSSRYLVKRTGEKVFLECVQDMDHENMFWYRQDPGLGLRLIYFSYDVKMKEKGDIPEGYSVSREKKERFSLILESASTNQTSMYLCASSSTGDREPQHFGDGTRLSIL.

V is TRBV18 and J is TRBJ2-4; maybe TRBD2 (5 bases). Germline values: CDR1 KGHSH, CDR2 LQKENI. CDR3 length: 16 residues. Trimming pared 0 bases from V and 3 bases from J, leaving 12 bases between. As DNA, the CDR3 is TGTGCCAGCTCACCACCGTGGGAAGAGGGCAAAAACATTCAGTACTTC. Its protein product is CASSPPWEEGKNIQYF. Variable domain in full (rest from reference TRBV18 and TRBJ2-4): NAGVMQNPRHLVRRRGQEARLRCSPMKGHSHVYWYRQLPEEGLKFMVYLQKENIIDESGMPKERFSAEFPKEGPSILRIQQVVRGDSAAYFCASSPPWEEGKNIQYFGAGTRLSVL.

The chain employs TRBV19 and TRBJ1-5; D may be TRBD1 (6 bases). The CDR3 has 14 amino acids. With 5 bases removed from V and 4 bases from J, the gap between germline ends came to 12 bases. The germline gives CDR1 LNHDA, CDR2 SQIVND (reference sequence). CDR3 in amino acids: CASSVPQGNQPQHF. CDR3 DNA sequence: TGTGCCAGTAGTGTCCCGCAGGGGAATCAGCCCCAGCATTTT.

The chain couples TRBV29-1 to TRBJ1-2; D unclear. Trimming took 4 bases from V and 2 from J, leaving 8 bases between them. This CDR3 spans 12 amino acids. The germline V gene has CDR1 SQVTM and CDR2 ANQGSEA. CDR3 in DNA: TGCAGCGTTGGGCGGCTAAACTATGGCTACACCTTC. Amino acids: CSVGRLNYGYTF.

CDR3 DNA: TGTGCCAGCAGCCTTGACAGGGCTGGAAACACCATATATTTT. This codes for CASSLDRAGNTIYF. V and J are TRBV5-4 and TRBJ1-3; 7 bases agree with TRBD1. V dropped 4 bases and J dropped 2; count of bases not matched to a gene: 3. CDR1 SGHNT and CDR2 YYREEE come from the germline V gene (reference sequence). This CDR3 has 14 residues.

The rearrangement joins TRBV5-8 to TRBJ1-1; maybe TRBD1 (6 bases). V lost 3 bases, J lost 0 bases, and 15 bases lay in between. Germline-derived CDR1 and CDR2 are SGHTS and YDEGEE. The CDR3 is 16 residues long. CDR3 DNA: TGTGCCAGCAGCTGGGGGCAGACCACTATGAACACTGAAGCTTTCTTT. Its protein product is CASSWGQTTMNTEAFF.

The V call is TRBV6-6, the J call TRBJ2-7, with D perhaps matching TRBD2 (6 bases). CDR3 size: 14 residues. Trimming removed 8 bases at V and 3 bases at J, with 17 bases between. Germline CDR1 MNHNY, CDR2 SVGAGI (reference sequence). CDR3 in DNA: TGTGCCAGCGGAGAAGCGGGCGCGAACTACGAGCAGTACGTC. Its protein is CASGEAGANYEQYV.

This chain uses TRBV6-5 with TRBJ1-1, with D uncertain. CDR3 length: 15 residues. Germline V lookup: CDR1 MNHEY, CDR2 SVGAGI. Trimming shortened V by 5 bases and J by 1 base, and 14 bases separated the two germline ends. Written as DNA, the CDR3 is TGTGCCAGCAGTCTGAAAATACATCCGAACACTGAAGCTTTCTTT. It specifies CASSLKIHPNTEAFF.

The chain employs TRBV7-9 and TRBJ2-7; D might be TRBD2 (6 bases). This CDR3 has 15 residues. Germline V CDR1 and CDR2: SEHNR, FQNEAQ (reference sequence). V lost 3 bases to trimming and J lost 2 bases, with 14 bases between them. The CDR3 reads CASSFLAGWAYEQYV. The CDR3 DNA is TGTGCCAGCAGCTTTTTGGCGGGATGGGCCTACGAGCAGTACGTC.

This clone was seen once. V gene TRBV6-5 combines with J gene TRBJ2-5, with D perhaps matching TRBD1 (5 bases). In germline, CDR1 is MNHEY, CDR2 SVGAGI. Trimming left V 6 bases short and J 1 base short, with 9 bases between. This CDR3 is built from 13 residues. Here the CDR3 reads CASRKTAQETQYF. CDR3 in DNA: TGTGCCAGCAGAAAGACAGCCCAAGAGACCCAGTACTTC.

The CDR3, as DNA: TGTGCCAGCAGCTTACCAGGGGGTGAGCAGTTCTTC. This translates into CASSLPGGEQFF. The J gene is TRBJ2-1, the V gene TRBV7-7, with 7 bases matching TRBD1. V lost 2 bases to trimming and J lost 9 bases; unmatched junction nucleotides: 1. The CDR3 totals 12 residues. The germline V gene has CDR1 SSHAT and CDR2 FNYEAQ (reference sequence).

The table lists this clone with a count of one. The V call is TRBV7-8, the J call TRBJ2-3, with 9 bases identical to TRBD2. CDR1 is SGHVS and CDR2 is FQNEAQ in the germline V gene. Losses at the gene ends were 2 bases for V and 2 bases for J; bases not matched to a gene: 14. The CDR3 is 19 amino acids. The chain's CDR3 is CASSLRGTSFSKFTDTQYF. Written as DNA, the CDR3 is TGTGCCAGCAGCTTAAGAGGGACTAGCTTCTCAAAATTCACAGATACGCAGTATTTT.

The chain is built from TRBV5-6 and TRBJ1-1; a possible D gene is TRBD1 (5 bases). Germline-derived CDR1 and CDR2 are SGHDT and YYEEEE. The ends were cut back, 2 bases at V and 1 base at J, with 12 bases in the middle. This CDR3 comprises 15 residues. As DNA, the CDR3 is TGTGCCAGCAGCTTCAGCCCGCAGGGGAACACTGAAGCTTTCTTT. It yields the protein CASSFSPQGNTEAFF.

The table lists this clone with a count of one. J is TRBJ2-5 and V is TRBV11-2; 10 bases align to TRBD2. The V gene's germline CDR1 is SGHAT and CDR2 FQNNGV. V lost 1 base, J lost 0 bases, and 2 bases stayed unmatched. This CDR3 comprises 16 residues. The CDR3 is CASSLGGTSDQETQYF. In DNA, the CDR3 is TGTGCCAGCAGCTTAGGCGGGACTAGCGACCAAGAGACCCAGTACTTC. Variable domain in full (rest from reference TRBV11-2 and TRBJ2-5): EAGVAQSPRYKIIEKRQSVAFWCNPISGHATLYWYQQILGQGPKLLIQFQNNGVVDDSQLPKDRFSAERLKGVDSTLKIQPAKLEDSAVYLCASSLGGTSDQETQYFGPGTRLLVL.

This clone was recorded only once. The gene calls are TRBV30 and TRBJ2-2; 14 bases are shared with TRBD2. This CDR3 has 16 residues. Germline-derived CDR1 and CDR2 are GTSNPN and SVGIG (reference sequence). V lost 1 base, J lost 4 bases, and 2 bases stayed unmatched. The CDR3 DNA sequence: TGTGCCTGGAGTGGACTAGCGGGGGGGCCCACCGGGGAGCTGTTTTTT. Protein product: CAWSGLAGGPTGELFF.

Written as DNA, the CDR3 is TGTGCCAGCAGCTTAGTAGATACAGGATCTCAGCCCCAGCATTTT. It is translated as CASSLVDTGSQPQHF. The rearrangement uses TRBV7-2 and TRBJ1-5, with a weak D call TRBD1 (5 bases). The V end lost 1 base, the J end lost 6 bases, and 13 bases lay between the germline ends. The CDR3 runs to 15 residues. Germline CDR1 is SGHTA and CDR2 is FQGNSA.

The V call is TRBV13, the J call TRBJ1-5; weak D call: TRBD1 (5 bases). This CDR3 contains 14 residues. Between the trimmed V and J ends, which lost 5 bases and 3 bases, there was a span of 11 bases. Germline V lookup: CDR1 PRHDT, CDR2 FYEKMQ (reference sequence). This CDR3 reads CASSERQNNQPQHF. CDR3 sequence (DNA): TGTGCCAGCAGCGAAAGACAGAACAATCAGCCCCAGCATTTT.

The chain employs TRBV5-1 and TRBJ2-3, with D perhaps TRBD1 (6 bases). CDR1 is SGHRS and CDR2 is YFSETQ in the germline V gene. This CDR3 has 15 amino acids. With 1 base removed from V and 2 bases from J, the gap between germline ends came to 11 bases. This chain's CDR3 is CASSLRGIYTDTQYF. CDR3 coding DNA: TGCGCCAGCAGCTTGAGGGGGATTTACACAGATACGCAGTATTTT.

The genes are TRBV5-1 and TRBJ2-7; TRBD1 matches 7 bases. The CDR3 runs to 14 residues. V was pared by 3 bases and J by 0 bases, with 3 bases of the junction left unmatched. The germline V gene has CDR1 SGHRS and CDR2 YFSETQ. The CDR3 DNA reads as TGCGCCAGCAGCTCCAACAGGGGCTCCTACGAGCAGTACTTC. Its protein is CASSSNRGSYEQYF.

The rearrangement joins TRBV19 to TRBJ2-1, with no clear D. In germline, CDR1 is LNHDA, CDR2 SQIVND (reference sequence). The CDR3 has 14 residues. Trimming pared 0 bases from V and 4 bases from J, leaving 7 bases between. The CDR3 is CASSIDPGYNEQFF. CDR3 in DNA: TGTGCCAGTAGTATAGACCCGGGTTACAATGAGCAGTTCTTC.

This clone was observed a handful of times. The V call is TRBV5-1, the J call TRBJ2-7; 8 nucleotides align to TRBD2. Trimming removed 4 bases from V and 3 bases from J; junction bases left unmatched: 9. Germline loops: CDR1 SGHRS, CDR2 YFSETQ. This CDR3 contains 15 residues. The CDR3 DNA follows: TGCGCCAGCAGCCCCCAACCGGGAGGGAACTACGAGCAGTACTTC. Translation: CASSPQPGGNYEQYF.

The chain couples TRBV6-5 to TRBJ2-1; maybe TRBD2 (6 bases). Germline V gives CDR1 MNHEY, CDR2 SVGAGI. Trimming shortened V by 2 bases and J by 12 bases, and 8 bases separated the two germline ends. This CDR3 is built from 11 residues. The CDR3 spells CASSYQGGQFF. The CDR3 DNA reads TGTGCCAGCAGTTACCAGGGAGGGCAGTTCTTC.